This T cell receptor beta chain was sequenced in a study of blood T cell repertoires in COVID-19. After removal of 4 bases from V and 1 base from J, the junction contained 7 bases not matched to a gene. The CDR3 has 15 residues. Germline V CDR1 and CDR2: SGHKS, YYEKEE (reference sequence). The assay was immunoSEQ multiplex PCR, and TCRdb's table has in-frame clones only and misses some. The sample carries approximately 120,000 clones, more than 70% recorded once. Specimen: peripheral blood. V usage is TRBV5-5 and J usage is TRBJ2-5; TRBD1 aligns across 7 bases. The sequence came from a human donor in a cohort sampled during active COVID-19. CDR3 nucleotide sequence: TGTGCCAGCAGCCCTCGGACAGGTACCCAAGAGACCCAGTACTTC. Its protein is CASSPRTGTQETQYF.